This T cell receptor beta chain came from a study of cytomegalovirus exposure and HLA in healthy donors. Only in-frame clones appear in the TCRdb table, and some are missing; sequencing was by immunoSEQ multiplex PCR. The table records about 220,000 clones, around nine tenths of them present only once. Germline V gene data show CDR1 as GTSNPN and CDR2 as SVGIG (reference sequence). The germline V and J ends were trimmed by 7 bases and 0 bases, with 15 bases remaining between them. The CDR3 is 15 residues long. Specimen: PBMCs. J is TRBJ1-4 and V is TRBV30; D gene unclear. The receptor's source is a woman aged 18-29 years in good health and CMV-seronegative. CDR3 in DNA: TGTGCCTCCACCGCGACCGCGGCAACTAATGAAAAACTGTTTTTT. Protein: CASTATAATNEKLFF. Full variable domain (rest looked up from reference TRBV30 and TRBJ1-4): SQTIHQWPATLVQPVGSPLSLECTVEGTSNPNLYWYRQAAGRGLQLLFYSVGIGQISSEVPQNLSASRPQDRQFILSSKKLLLSDSGFYLCASTATAATNEKLFFGSGTQLSVL.